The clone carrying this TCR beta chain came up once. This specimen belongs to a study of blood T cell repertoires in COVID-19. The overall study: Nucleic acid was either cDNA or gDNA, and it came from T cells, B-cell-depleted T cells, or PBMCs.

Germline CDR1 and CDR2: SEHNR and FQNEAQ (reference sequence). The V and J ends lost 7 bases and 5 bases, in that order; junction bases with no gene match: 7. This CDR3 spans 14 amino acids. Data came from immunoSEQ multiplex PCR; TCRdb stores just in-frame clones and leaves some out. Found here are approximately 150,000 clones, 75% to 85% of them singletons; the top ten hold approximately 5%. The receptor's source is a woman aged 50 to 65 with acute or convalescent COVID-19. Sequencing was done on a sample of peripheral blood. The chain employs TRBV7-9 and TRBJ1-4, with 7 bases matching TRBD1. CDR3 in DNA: TGTGCCAGCAACTCGGGACAGATCAATGAAAAACTGTTTTTT. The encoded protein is CASNSGQINEKLFF.